A single sample gave rise to the 12 T cell receptor beta chains below, sequenced in a study of T cell responses to AZD1222 COVID-19 vaccine. The assay was immunoSEQ multiplex PCR, and TCRdb's table has in-frame clones only and misses some. The table lists some 130,000 clones, about nine tenths of them singletons. Sequencing used peripheral blood, obtained on day 0 of AZD1222 vaccination. The receptors shown here come from an adult in good health.

The chain recombines TRBV5-1 with TRBJ1-6; no reliable D call. The CDR3 is 14 amino acids. Deletions cut 2 bases from V and 7 bases from J, with 10 bases between. CDR1 and CDR2 from the germline V gene are SGHRS and YFSETQ. CDR3 in DNA: TGCGCCAGCAGCTTAAGTTTGGGCAATTCACCCCTCCACTTT. This sequence encodes CASSLSLGNSPLHF. The variable domain in full, with the rest retrieved from reference TRBV5-1 and TRBJ1-6, is KAGVTQTPRYLIKTRGQQVTLSCSPISGHRSVSWYQQTPGQGLQFLFEYFSETQRNKGNFPGRFSGRQFSNSRSEMNVSTLELGDSALYLCASSLSLGNSPLHFGNGTRLTVT.

V gene TRBV28 combines with J gene TRBJ1-6; D gene unclear. CDR3 length: 14 residues. Germline lookup yields CDR1 MDHEN and CDR2 SYDVKM. V was shortened by 5 bases and J by 7 bases, with 12 bases between the two germline ends. The CDR3 region has the DNA TGTGCCAGCAGTCCGGACTCGAGGAATTCACCCCTCCACTTT. Its translation: CASSPDSRNSPLHF.

The chain has TRBV7-8 and TRBJ1-4, with D perhaps matching TRBD1 (5 bases). This CDR3 region has 14 residues. The V gene lost 1 base and the J gene lost 8 bases, with 11 bases spanning the gap. Germline V gene lookup returns CDR1 SGHVS and CDR2 FQNEAQ. In DNA, the CDR3 is TGTGCCAGCAGCTTAGAAGACAGAGGCGAAAAACTGTTTTTT. This translates into CASSLEDRGEKLFF.

V and J are TRBV5-1 and TRBJ2-7, with 8 positions matching TRBD1. Germline lookup yields CDR1 SGHRS and CDR2 YFSETQ. The V and J ends lost 4 bases and 1 base, in that order; junction bases with no gene match: 4. The CDR3 has 14 residues. CDR3 region: CASSPGQGSYEQYF. The CDR3 DNA is TGCGCCAGCAGCCCCGGACAGGGTTCCTACGAGCAGTACTTC.

The chain combines TRBV24-1 with TRBJ2-2; D is undetermined. This CDR3 is built from 15 residues. Germline V gives CDR1 KGHDR, CDR2 SFDVKD. The V and J ends lost 4 bases and 6 bases respectively, with 14 bases between them. The CDR3 protein is CATSEEGKVPGELFF. CDR3 DNA: TGTGCCACCAGTGAGGAAGGGAAGGTCCCCGGGGAGCTGTTTTTT.

The chain recombines TRBV9 with TRBJ1-3, with D tentatively TRBD1 (6 bases). V was cut by 0 bases and J by 0 bases, with 13 bases left in between. The CDR3 totals 17 residues. Germline CDR1 and CDR2: SGDLS and YYNGEE. The CDR3 DNA is TGTGCCAGCAGCGTAGAGAGGGGGGCACACTCTGGAAACACCATATATTTT. It is translated as CASSVERGAHSGNTIYF.

This chain links TRBV14 with TRBJ1-1, with TRBD1 as a possible D gene (6 bases). V was pared by 0 bases and J by 0 bases, with 20 bases between. The CDR3 totals 19 residues. Germline V CDR1 and CDR2: SGHDN, FVKESK. CDR3 loop: CASSQDWEDSGALNTEAFF. The CDR3 DNA follows: TGTGCCAGCAGCCAAGATTGGGAGGATTCAGGGGCTCTGAACACTGAAGCTTTCTTT.

V gene TRBV2 combines with J gene TRBJ1-1; 7 bases are a match to TRBD1. The germline V gene has CDR1 SNHLY and CDR2 FYNNEI. V was pared by 4 bases and J by 11 bases, with 4 bases of the junction left unmatched. This CDR3 spans 11 amino acids. CDR3 protein: CASSVDRVAFF. The CDR3 nucleotides are TGTGCCAGCAGTGTTGACAGGGTCGCTTTCTTT.

The CDR3 loop reads CASSSVWSSGYTF. The DNA of the CDR3 is TGTGCCAGCAGCTCAGTATGGTCTTCGGGCTACACCTTC. V gene TRBV3-1 (or the pseudogene TRBV3-2) combines with J gene TRBJ1-2; D is unclear. Trimming shortened V by 5 bases and J by 8 bases, and 15 bases separated the two germline ends. The germline CDR1 and CDR2 sequences are LGHDT and YNNKEL (reference sequence). The CDR3 loop spans 13 amino acids.

Remarks on this clone: Different DNA sequences within this sample yield the same CDR3. The chain carries TRBV4-1 and TRBJ2-7; 11 bases map to TRBD1. V shed 4 bases and J 2 bases; nucleotides not matched to a gene: 4. The CDR3 has 15 amino acids. Germline-derived CDR1 and CDR2 are MGHRA and YSYEKL. The CDR3: CASSPGTGGAYEQYF. CDR3 coding DNA: TGCGCCAGCAGCCCAGGGACAGGGGGGGCCTACGAGCAGTACTTC.

V is TRBV6-2 or TRBV6-3 and J is TRBJ1-5, with unresolved D. Trimming shortened V by 5 bases and J by 2 bases, and 13 bases separated the two germline ends. This CDR3 spans 15 amino acids. Germline CDR1 reads MNHEY; CDR2 reads SVGEGT. This CDR3 is CASSLRPARNQPQHF. The CDR3 DNA is TGTGCCAGCAGTCTGCGCCCTGCTCGCAATCAGCCCCAGCATTTT.

This clone occurred once. The CDR3 loop is CASSHRGDIYEQYF. The CDR3 nucleotides are TGTGCCAGCAGTCACAGGGGGGATATCTACGAGCAGTACTTC. This sequence joins TRBV27 and TRBJ2-7; 8 bases match TRBD1. Trimming at V came to 5 bases and at J to 3 bases, leaving 6 bases not matched to a gene. CDR3 length: 14 amino acids. CDR1 MNHEY and CDR2 SMNVEV come from the germline V gene (reference sequence).